A single sample gave rise to the 30 T cell receptor beta chains below, sequenced in a study of T cell repertoires and leukemia-associated antigens. TCRdb processed the 5' RACE reads anew with MiXCR; each CDR3 protein has one entry. The sample records about 15,000 distinct CDR3 sequences, 35% to 45% being singletons. No antigen is known for these receptors. Sequences were obtained from CD3+ T cells sorted from blood and cultured. The receptors were sampled from a female donor in good health.

The CDR3 is CASSLLAANTGELFF. Here the CDR3 DNA reads TGCGCCAGCAGCTTATTAGCGGCGAACACCGGGGAGCTGTTTTTT. The chain uses TRBV5-1 and TRBJ2-2, with D possibly matching TRBD2 (6 bases). The V gene lost 2 bases and the J gene lost 0 bases, with 8 bases spanning the gap. The CDR3 extends over 15 amino acids. Per the germline V gene, CDR1 is SGHRS and CDR2 is YFSETQ.

The chain is built from TRBV7-9 and TRBJ2-5; perhaps TRBD2 as D (6 bases). Per the germline V gene, CDR1 is SEHNR and CDR2 is FQNEAQ (reference sequence). Trimming left V 2 bases short and J 4 bases short, with 14 bases between. The CDR3 has 15 residues. The CDR3 loop reads CASSLTGGRGETQYF. The CDR3 bases are TGTGCCAGCAGCTTAACCGGGGGAAGGGGAGAGACCCAGTACTTC.

This clonotype was recorded at least ten times. The CDR3: CASRPGAGEETQYF. As DNA, the CDR3 is TGTGCAAGTCGCCCGGGTGCGGGAGAAGAGACCCAGTACTTC. The chain combines TRBV12-2 with TRBJ2-5; TRBD2 is taken as the D call from the table, unchecked against the DNA. TRBV12-2 is labeled a pseudogene. The CDR3 runs 14 residues.

This chain connects TRBV4-2 to TRBJ1-3; D is unclear. Trimming left V 0 bases short and J 0 bases short, with 15 bases between. Germline CDR1 reads LGHNA; CDR2 reads YNFKEQ. The CDR3 consists of 18 residues. CDR3 region: CASSQDTAWLCSGNTIYF. CDR3 nucleotides: TGTGCCAGCAGCCAAGATACGGCGTGGCTGTGCTCTGGAAACACCATATATTTT.

This clonotype was recorded a few times. Relative to the germline gene, one junction end is altered; a read error may explain this. This chain uses TRBV29-1 with TRBJ1-3; unclear D gene. The V gene's germline CDR1 is SQVTM and CDR2 ANQGSEA. This CDR3 has 11 amino acids. This CDR3 is CSVDPGNTIYF. The CDR3 coding sequence is TGCAGCGTTGACCCAGGAAACACTATATATTTT.

Within the sample, this clonotype is medium-sized (0.01 to 0.1%). The rearrangement uses TRBV5-1 and TRBJ1-3; D ambiguous. The CDR3 loop spans 16 amino acids. Germline loops: CDR1 SGHRS, CDR2 YFSETQ. Between the trimmed V and J ends, which lost 0 bases and 0 bases, there was a span of 10 bases. CDR3 bases: TGCGCCAGCAGCTTGGCTCAGGAGAGCTCTGGAAACACCATATATTTT. This sequence encodes CASSLAQESSGNTIYF.

The V gene is TRBV29-1, the J gene TRBJ2-7; a weak D match, TRBD2 (6 bases). There are 13 residues in the CDR3. Germline V CDR1 and CDR2: SQVTM, ANQGSEA. V shed 6 bases and J shed 7 bases, with 19 bases lying between them. The CDR3 loop is CSVLGGGVWEQYF. CDR3 sequence (DNA): TGCAGCGTGCTAGGCGGCGGGGTGTGGGAGCAGTACTTC.

The chain has TRBV20-1 and TRBJ2-1; D is tentatively TRBD1 or TRBD2 (5 bases each). Per the germline V gene, CDR1 is DFQATT and CDR2 is SNEGSKA (reference sequence). V lost 3 bases and J lost 4, with 22 bases in between. There are 17 residues in the CDR3. The CDR3 reads CSASASPPAPGYNEQFF. The CDR3 region has the DNA TGCAGTGCTAGTGCTAGCCCACCAGCCCCAGGGTACAATGAGCAGTTCTTC.

This clonotype is categorized as medium-sized. The V call is TRBV5-1, the J call TRBJ2-3, with no clear D. From germline, CDR1 is SGHRS and CDR2 YFSETQ. The CDR3 has 12 residues. The V gene lost 0 bases and the J gene lost 5 bases, with 4 bases spanning the gap. The CDR3, as DNA: TGCGCCAGCAGCTTGGTGAAAGATACGCAGTATTTT. Translating it yields CASSLVKDTQYF.

The V call is TRBV6-5, the J call TRBJ2-2; D possibly corresponds to TRBD1 (5 bases). Germline CDR1 reads MNHEY; CDR2 reads SVGAGI. Trimming removed 6 bases from V and 7 bases from J, with 21 bases in between. The CDR3 loop spans 16 amino acids. The DNA for the CDR3 is TGTGCCAGCAGCCCCTTCAGCGACAGACCCGGCGGGGAGCTGTTTTTT. Protein: CASSPFSDRPGGELFF.

The chain carries TRBV5-1 and TRBJ1-4; 11 nucleotides align to TRBD1. The V gene's germline CDR1 is SGHRS and CDR2 YFSETQ. Trimming cost V 4 bases and J 8 bases; bases outside gene matches: 7. CDR3 length equals 15 residues. CDR3 region: CASSGQGARSEKLFF. DNA for the CDR3: TGCGCCAGCAGCGGACAGGGGGCGCGGAGCGAAAAACTGTTTTTT.

A word on this clonotype: One junction end disagrees with the germline gene, perhaps due to a read error. The chain has TRBV20-1 and TRBJ1-3; no clear D. Germline assignment: CDR1 DFQATT and CDR2 SNEGSKA (reference sequence). The CDR3 totals 14 residues. CDR3 DNA sequence: TGCAGTGCTAGAGATACGACGGCTGGAAGCACCATATATTTT. Its translation: CSARDTTAGSTIYF.

This clonotype qualifies as medium-sized. CDR3 loop: CSAGTPYNEQFF. Here the CDR3 DNA reads TGCAGCGCTGGGACCCCATACAATGAGCAGTTCTTC. The chain joins TRBV29-1 to TRBJ2-1; possibly TRBD1 or TRBD2 for D (5 bases each). V was shortened by 7 bases and J by 4 bases, with 11 bases between the two germline ends. The CDR3 sequence is 12 residues long. CDR1 is SQVTM and CDR2 is ANQGSEA in the germline V gene.

This clonotype was seen ten or more times. Mismatch with germline at one junction end may stem from a read error. V gene TRBV7-7 combines with J gene TRBJ2-7, with unresolved D. The CDR3 extends over 14 amino acids. Germline CDR1 reads SSHAT; CDR2 reads FNYEAQ (reference sequence). The DNA for the CDR3 is TGTGCTAGCAGCTTAGTCTGGCGTATCTACGAGCAGTACTTC. Translated, it gives CASSLVWRIYEQYF.

Turning to this clonotype: Compared with germline, one end of the junction differs, possibly owing to a read error. The rearrangement uses TRBV4-2 and TRBJ1-6, with TRBD1 matching 7 bases. This CDR3 comprises 15 residues. CDR1 LGHNA and CDR2 YNFKEQ come from the germline V gene. The CDR3 protein is CASSQDHQGGSPLHF. CDR3 in DNA: TGTGCCAGCAGCCAAGATCACCAGGGGGGGTCACCTCTCCACTTT.

By share, this clonotype ranks as medium-sized. The rearrangement links TRBV12-3 or TRBV12-4 to TRBJ2-1; 7 bases fit TRBD2. The junction had 24 bases not matched to a gene; V was cut back by 2 bases and J by 8 bases. This CDR3 contains 20 residues. The CDR3 DNA reads as TGTGCCAGCAGTTTATCCTATATACTCGGGAGGCCGGACCGCGGGGATGAGCAGTTCTTC. This codes for CASSLSYILGRPDRGDEQFF.

This chain links TRBV23-1 with TRBJ2-1, with 12 bases fitting TRBD2. TRBV23-1 is an ORF, and what it does is uncertain. This CDR3 contains 22 residues. V was pared by 0 bases and J by 0 bases, with 15 bases of the junction left unmatched. The CDR3 is CASSQSRVLAGGRSGSYNEQFF. DNA of the CDR3: TGCGCCAGCAGTCAATCGCGAGTGCTAGCGGGAGGGCGGTCTGGCTCCTACAATGAGCAGTTCTTC.

This clonotype is categorized as medium-sized. The chain joins TRBV6-6 to TRBJ2-1; possible D gene TRBD1, 6 bases. The V gene's germline CDR1 is MNHNY and CDR2 SVGAGI (reference sequence). This CDR3 is 14 amino acids long. The germline V and J ends were trimmed by 6 bases and 2 bases, with 11 bases remaining between them. This chain's CDR3 is CASRSGTTYNEQFF. The CDR3 nucleotides are TGTGCCAGCAGGTCCGGGACAACCTACAATGAGCAGTTCTTC.

The rearrangement joins TRBV15 to TRBJ2-7; 9 nucleotides line up with TRBD2. The CDR3 is 15 amino acids. Germline CDR1 reads LNHNV; CDR2 reads YYDKDF (reference sequence). V lost 1 base to trimming and J lost 6 bases; unmatched junction nucleotides: 7. CDR3 nucleotide sequence: TGTGCCACCAGCAGAGCACTCGGGACTAGCCTCGAGCAGTACTTC. Protein sequence: CATSRALGTSLEQYF.

By sample fraction, this clonotype is medium-sized. The chain joins TRBV24-1 to TRBJ2-5, with D perhaps assigned TRBD1 or TRBD2 (6 bases each). The CDR3 totals 16 residues. From germline, CDR1 is KGHDR and CDR2 SFDVKD. Between the trimmed V and J ends, which lost 8 bases and 0 bases, there was a span of 18 bases. The CDR3 protein is CATMAGHLNDQETQYF. In DNA, the CDR3 is TGTGCCACCATGGCGGGACACCTAAACGACCAAGAGACCCAGTACTTC.

This clonotype was detected only once. The junction differs from germline at one of its ends, possibly a read error. CDR3 bases: TGTGCCGGCTCACCAGCGGGGGTTGAGGGCAATCAGCCCCAGCATTTC. Its translation is CAGSPAGVEGNQPQHF. The V call is TRBV18, the J call TRBJ1-5; possible D gene TRBD1, 5 bases. CDR3 length: 16 amino acids. From germline, CDR1 is KGHSH and CDR2 LQKENI.

The V call is TRBV6-4, the J call TRBJ2-3, with D hard to call. The V gene's germline CDR1 is MRHNA and CDR2 SNTAGT. The CDR3 sequence is 12 residues long. Trimming took off 6 bases at V and 11 bases at J, with 15 bases between the two ends. CDR3 protein: CASSALRRGQYF. The CDR3 bases are TGTGCCAGCAGCGCACTCCGCCGAGGGCAGTATTTT.

By sample fraction, this clonotype is medium-sized. The chain carries TRBV15 and TRBJ2-5; TRBD1 matches 7 bases. The CDR3 runs 17 residues. Germline V CDR1 and CDR2: LNHNV, YYDKDF (reference sequence). Trimming cost V 3 bases and J 5 bases; bases outside gene matches: 15. CDR3 amino acids: CATSRRGLTPGGETQYF. DNA for the CDR3: TGTGCCACCAGCAGGAGGGGGCTAACCCCGGGTGGGGAGACCCAGTACTTC.

At least ten counts were recorded for this clonotype. The V gene is TRBV7-9, the J gene TRBJ2-7; the match to TRBD1 covers 7 bases. The CDR3 consists of 15 residues. Germline V gene data show CDR1 as SEHNR and CDR2 as FQNEAQ (reference sequence). V gave up 5 bases and J gave up 6 bases; unmatched junction bases: 13. The chain's CDR3 is CASSRIPGQSLEQYF. In DNA form, the CDR3 reads TGTGCCAGCAGCCGTATTCCGGGACAGAGCCTCGAGCAGTACTTC.

The genes are TRBV5-1 and TRBJ1-1; maybe TRBD1 (6 bases). This CDR3 comprises 15 residues. Germline assignment: CDR1 SGHRS and CDR2 YFSETQ. The V end lost 0 bases, the J end lost 4 bases, and 13 bases lay between the germline ends. The chain's CDR3 is CASSLATGGGTEAFF. CDR3 DNA: TGCGCCAGCAGCTTGGCGACCGGAGGGGGCACTGAAGCTTTCTTT.

This clonotype showed up just a few times. The rearrangement links TRBV7-9 to TRBJ1-1, with D perhaps matching TRBD1 (5 bases). The CDR3 is 14 residues long. CDR1 and CDR2 (germline): SEHNR, FQNEAQ (reference sequence). With 1 base removed from V and 2 bases from J, the gap between germline ends came to 8 bases. The CDR3 is CASSLGGQNTEAFF. For the CDR3, the DNA is TGTGCCAGCAGCTTAGGGGGCCAAAACACTGAAGCTTTCTTT.

V gene TRBV24-1 combines with J gene TRBJ1-4; the D is unclear. The CDR3 length is 17 residues. Germline V gene data show CDR1 as KGHDR and CDR2 as SFDVKD. V lost 2 bases and J lost 8, with 20 bases in between. CDR3 bases: TGTGCCACCAGTGATTCGTCCGGACCTGCCCTGGGGGAAAAACTGTTTTTT. This translates into CATSDSSGPALGEKLFF.

This rearrangement joins TRBV6-2 or TRBV6-3 to TRBJ2-1, with D uncertain. Germline V CDR1 and CDR2: MNHEY, SVGEGT. The CDR3 totals 11 residues. Trimming took off 3 bases at V and 9 bases at J, with 6 bases between the two ends. The CDR3 sequence: CASSYLGEQFF. In nucleotides, the CDR3 is TGTGCCAGCAGTTATCTGGGTGAGCAGTTCTTC.

The chain employs TRBV3-1 and TRBJ2-7, with D possibly being TRBD1 (6 bases). Trimming removed 4 bases from V and 7 bases from J, with 17 bases in between. Germline CDR1 and CDR2: LGHDT and YNNKEL (reference sequence). The CDR3 contains 14 residues. CDR3 bases: TGTGCCAGCAGCCGATCCGTTGGGGGCAGAGAGCAGTACTTC. It specifies CASSRSVGGREQYF.

This clonotype is classed as medium-sized. V is TRBV7-3 and J is TRBJ2-3, with D perhaps matching TRBD2 (5 bases). CDR1 is SGHTA, CDR2 FQGTGA, per germline. V lost 5 bases and J 8 bases, leaving 26 bases between the germline ends. This CDR3 comprises 17 residues. The CDR3 sequence is CASSQGRGPHGEGTQYF. DNA of the CDR3: TGTGCCAGCAGCCAAGGTAGAGGGCCACACGGAGAGGGTACGCAGTATTTT.